Below, 29 T cell receptor beta chains from the same sample are listed, as sequenced in a study of human T cells and chemical hapten exposure. Time point noted: patch test 1, 2 weeks after DPC sensitization. Treatment defined: therapeutic diphenylcyclopropenone sensitization with weekly scalp DPC. MiXCR, applied by TCRdb to the RACE reads, yields one record per CDR3 protein. Of approximately 340,000 distinct CDR3 sequences listed, roughly 6.9% were seen once; the top ten hold less than 10%. This specimen consisted of whole blood, obtained in connection with sensitization to the hapten diphenylcyclopropenone (DPC). Receptors originate from a woman aged 18-30 years with alopecia areata. Some clones in this sample may be carry-over from other donors' samples.

The J gene is TRBJ1-3, the V gene TRBV29-1, with D perhaps matching TRBD1 (5 bases). Germline CDR1 reads SQVTM; CDR2 reads ANQGSEA. The CDR3 has 13 residues. Trimming cost V 3 bases and J 3 bases, with 9 bases left between them. CDR3 loop: CSVERDLGNTIYF. The CDR3 DNA follows: TGCAGCGTTGAGAGGGACCTTGGAAACACCATATATTTT.

The CDR3 protein is CASSYSGRGITEAFF. The CDR3 DNA follows: TGTGCCAGCAGTTACTCGGGCAGGGGTATTACTGAAGCTTTCTTT. The genes are TRBV6-2 or TRBV6-3 and TRBJ1-1; possibly TRBD1 for D (6 bases). Germline CDR1 is MNHEY and CDR2 is SVGEGT. This CDR3 contains 15 residues. V was pared by 0 bases and J by 5 bases, with 13 bases between.

The CDR3 region has the DNA TGTGCCAGCAGTTACTTGGGGGGTGATAACTATGGCTACACCTTC. Residues: CASSYLGGDNYGYTF. V usage is TRBV6-5 and J usage is TRBJ1-2; D possibly corresponds to TRBD1 (5 bases). This CDR3 is 15 amino acids long. The V end lost 1 base, the J end lost 1 base, and 10 bases lay between the germline ends. CDR1 MNHEY and CDR2 SVGAGI come from the germline V gene.

This clonotype occurred a few times. The rearrangement joins TRBV12-3 or TRBV12-4 to TRBJ2-3; 10 bases align to TRBD1. The CDR3 length is 15 residues. The V and J ends lost 6 bases and 7 bases, in that order; junction bases with no gene match: 10. The CDR3 nucleotides are TGTGCCAGCAGGCAAGGGACAGGGGCAATGTATACGCAGTATTTT. This codes for CASRQGTGAMYTQYF.

This clonotype was seen a few times. The rearrangement uses TRBV4-3 and TRBJ1-4, with D unresolved. Germline loops: CDR1 LGHNA, CDR2 YSLEER. V dropped 0 bases and J dropped 8 bases, with 13 bases sitting between them. This CDR3 contains 15 residues. Here the CDR3 reads CASSQDFSRTEKLFF. The CDR3 nucleotides are TGCGCCAGCAGCCAAGATTTCTCACGGACGGAAAAACTGTTTTTT.

This clonotype was seen a handful of times. The V call is TRBV5-4, the J call TRBJ1-2; D unresolved. The CDR3 has 14 amino acids. Germline values: CDR1 SGHNT, CDR2 YYREEE (reference sequence). V lost 4 bases and J 2 bases, leaving 12 bases between the germline ends. The CDR3 here is CASSPGTQNYGYTF. The CDR3 coding sequence is TGTGCCAGCAGCCCCGGTACACAGAACTATGGCTACACCTTC.

The CDR3 protein is CARSGNTIYF. The CDR3 bases are TGTGCCAGATCTGGAAACACCATATATTTT. The gene calls are TRBV3-2 and TRBJ1-3. TRBV3-2 counts as a pseudogene. CDR3 length: 10 residues.

This clonotype has ten or more counts. The chain carries TRBV20-1 and TRBJ2-3; D call uncertain. Between the trimmed V and J ends, which lost 6 bases and 7 bases, there was a span of 20 bases. The germline gives CDR1 DFQATT, CDR2 SNEGSKA (reference sequence). CDR3 length: 14 amino acids. CDR3 loop: CSAYGEDVTNTQYF. For the CDR3, the DNA is TGCAGTGCCTATGGAGAGGATGTAACAAATACGCAGTATTTT.

This clonotype was recorded a few times. V gene TRBV7-2 combines with J gene TRBJ2-5, with TRBD2 matching 13 bases. V was clipped by 6 bases and J by 5 bases; unmatched bases: 9. Germline CDR1 is SGHTA and CDR2 is FQGNSA. The CDR3 spans 16 residues. The CDR3 protein is CASSFGLAGAGETQYF. The CDR3 nucleotides are TGTGCCAGCAGTTTTGGACTAGCGGGGGCCGGGGAGACCCAGTACTTC.

There are a few counts of this clonotype. The rearrangement uses TRBV5-1 and TRBJ1-6, with a tentative D call TRBD1 (5 bases). The germline V and J ends were trimmed by 4 bases and 5 bases, with 16 bases remaining between them. The CDR3 is made up of 16 amino acids. Germline V gene lookup returns CDR1 SGHRS and CDR2 YFSETQ. CDR3 in amino acids: CASSLGRPRNNSPLHF. As DNA, the CDR3 is TGCGCCAGCAGCCTGGGACGGCCAAGGAATAATTCACCCCTCCACTTT.

This clonotype was seen ten or more times. The chain is built from TRBV7-2 and TRBJ2-3, with a tentative D call TRBD2 (5 bases). Germline V gives CDR1 SGHTA, CDR2 FQGNSA. This CDR3 is built from 13 residues. V was pared by 3 bases and J by 6 bases, with 10 bases between. CDR3 coding DNA: TGTGCCAGCAGCTTGGGAGAGTTGGATACGCAGTATTTT. Translated, it gives CASSLGELDTQYF. Full variable domain (remainder filled in from reference TRBV7-2 and TRBJ2-3): GAGVSQSPSNKVTEKGKDVELRCDPISGHTALYWYRQSLGQGLEFLIYFQGNSAPDKSGLPSDRFSAERTGGSVSTLTIQRTQQEDSAVYLCASSLGELDTQYFGPGTRLTVL.

The chain couples TRBV9 to TRBJ2-2; the D gene is possibly TRBD2 (6 bases). Germline V gene data show CDR1 as SGDLS and CDR2 as YYNGEE. Trimming cost V 0 bases and J 8 bases, with 14 bases left between them. The CDR3 spans 15 residues. DNA of the CDR3: TGTGCCAGCAGCGTAGGTTCTAGCGATTCAGGGGAGCTGTTTTTT. Protein product: CASSVGSSDSGELFF.

The chain has TRBV24-1 and TRBJ2-1; 7 positions match TRBD1. J lost 15 bases, V lost 2 bases, and 6 bases had no gene match. Germline V CDR1 and CDR2: KGHDR, SFDVKD. This CDR3 comprises 12 residues. CDR3 bases: TGTGCCACCAGTGATTACCGGGACAGTCTGTTCTTC. This gives the protein CATSDYRDSLFF.

This clonotype was observed many times. V and J are TRBV6-4 and TRBJ2-3; TRBD1 is a possible D gene (6 bases). Germline V CDR1 and CDR2: MRHNA, SNTAGT. The CDR3 contains 14 residues. Trimming took 6 bases from V and 4 from J, leaving 14 bases between them. The CDR3 sequence is CASRVGEGADTQYF. The CDR3 coding sequence is TGTGCCAGCAGGGTGGGAGAGGGGGCAGATACGCAGTATTTT.

This clonotype was seen a handful of times. The chain carries TRBV7-3 and TRBJ1-2; no reliable D call. From germline, CDR1 is SGHTA and CDR2 FQGTGA. The V gene lost 5 bases and the J gene lost 5 bases, with 15 bases spanning the gap. The CDR3 consists of 14 residues. The CDR3 nucleotides are TGTGCCAGCAGCCCTAACCCGGGGAAGTATGGCTACACCTTC. This translates into CASSPNPGKYGYTF.

The V and J genes are TRBV12-3 or TRBV12-4 and TRBJ2-2, with 7 bases that match TRBD1. This CDR3 region has 17 residues. J was trimmed by 1 base and V by 7 bases; bases with no gene match: 12. CDR3 in DNA: TGTGCCAGCACCAAGGGGTGGGGACAGATGAACACCGGGGAGCTGTTTTTT. Residues: CASTKGWGQMNTGELFF.

The rearrangement uses TRBV7-6 and TRBJ2-5; D not resolved. This CDR3 has 14 amino acids. Trimming took 3 bases from V and 2 from J, leaving 10 bases between them. Germline CDR1 SGHVS, CDR2 FNYEAQ. DNA of the CDR3: TGTGCCAGCAGCTTCTCACTCTCGCAAGAGACCCAGTACTTC. Encoded protein: CASSFSLSQETQYF.

This clonotype was counted only a few times. This chain links TRBV6-5 with TRBJ2-2; D not resolved. CDR3 size: 16 residues. The V end was cut by 5 bases, the J end by 0 bases, with 13 bases between. CDR1 and CDR2 from the germline V gene are MNHEY and SVGAGI. The CDR3 DNA reads TGTGCCAGCAGTCCGGTAGGCTTGCCGAACACCGGGGAGCTGTTTTTT. This sequence encodes CASSPVGLPNTGELFF.

This clonotype was observed at least ten times. At one boundary the junction diverges from the germline segment, which might be a read error. V is TRBV7-9 and J is TRBJ2-6, with D unresolved. The CDR3 is 15 residues long. Germline CDR1 is SEHNR and CDR2 is FQNEAQ (reference sequence). The CDR3 spells CASSLVSSGANVLTF. The CDR3 DNA sequence: TGTGCCAGCAGTTTAGTGAGCTCTGGGGCCAACGTCCTGACTTTC. The entire variable domain, with the rest obtained from reference TRBV7-9 and TRBJ2-6, is as follows: DTGVSQNPRHKITKRGQNVTFRCDPISEHNRLYWYRQTLGQGPEFLTYFQNEAQLEKSRLLSDRFSAERPKGSFSTLEIQRTEQGDSAMYLCASSLVSSGANVLTFGAGSRLTVL.

This clonotype came up a few times. The gene calls are TRBV20-1 and TRBJ2-7, with 8 bases matching TRBD1. Trimming at V came to 3 bases and at J to 2 bases, leaving 6 bases not matched to a gene. This CDR3 region has 14 residues. Germline V gives CDR1 DFQATT, CDR2 SNEGSKA (reference sequence). The CDR3 nucleotides are TGCAGTGCTAGCAACCGGGACAGGACCTACGAGCAGTACTTC. Protein sequence: CSASNRDRTYEQYF.

This clonotype was counted ten times or more. V and J are TRBV10-3 and TRBJ2-3; D remains unclear. Germline lookup yields CDR1 ENHRY and CDR2 SYGVKD. V was shortened by 7 bases and J by 2 bases, with 10 bases between the two germline ends. This CDR3 contains 13 residues. The CDR3 reads CAIKWDSTDTQYF. DNA of the CDR3: TGTGCCATCAAATGGGATTCCACAGATACGCAGTATTTT.

This clonotype was detected a few times. This CDR3 reads CASSLPGEEAGANVLTF. The CDR3 DNA sequence: TGTGCCAGCAGCCTCCCCGGGGAAGAAGCTGGGGCCAACGTCCTGACTTTC. The V gene is TRBV7-8, the J gene TRBJ2-6; TRBD2 might be the D (5 bases). Germline loops: CDR1 SGHVS, CDR2 FQNEAQ. V lost 5 bases and J lost 2, with 16 bases in between. The CDR3 spans 17 residues. The full variable domain, with the rest looked up from reference TRBV7-8 and TRBJ2-6, is GAGVSQSPRYKVAKRGQDVALRCDPISGHVSLFWYQQALGQGPEFLTYFQNEAQLDKSGLPSDRFFAERPEGSVSTLKIQRTQQEDSAVYLCASSLPGEEAGANVLTFGAGSRLTVL.

The rearrangement joins TRBV3-1 to TRBJ2-1; D is ambiguous. The germline V gene encodes CDR1 LGHDT and CDR2 YNNKEL (reference sequence). This CDR3 comprises 13 residues. V shed 0 bases and J shed 10 bases, with 10 bases lying between them. For the CDR3, the DNA is TGTGCCAGCAGCCAAGAGAACCATCCGGAGCAGTTCTTC. Its translation is CASSQENHPEQFF.

This chain links TRBV18 with TRBJ1-2; D is ambiguous. Germline V gene lookup returns CDR1 KGHSH and CDR2 LQKENI. The CDR3 has 15 amino acids. The V and J ends lost 2 bases and 7 bases respectively, with 17 bases between them. Here the CDR3 reads CASSPRTGRSSGYTF. In nucleotides, the CDR3 is TGTGCCAGCTCACCAAGGACGGGTCGGTCCTCTGGCTACACCTTC.

This clonotype appeared many times. This chain uses TRBV5-5 with TRBJ2-3; the D gene is possibly TRBD2 (5 bases). Trimming cost V 2 bases and J 4 bases, with 14 bases left between them. Germline V gene sequence: CDR1 SGHKS, CDR2 YYEKEE (reference sequence). This CDR3 is 15 amino acids long. CDR3 amino acids: CASSFGLKSPDTQYF. CDR3 sequence (DNA): TGTGCCAGCAGCTTTGGACTCAAAAGTCCAGATACGCAGTATTTT.

The sample holds a few counts of this clonotype. The CDR3 sequence: CASSPGLAGGPIQETQYF. In nucleotides, the CDR3 is TGTGCCAGCAGCCCGGGACTAGCGGGGGGGCCTATCCAAGAGACCCAGTACTTC. This chain uses TRBV7-8 with TRBJ2-5; TRBD2 matches 16 bases. The germline CDR1 and CDR2 sequences are SGHVS and FQNEAQ. The CDR3 runs to 18 residues. V dropped 5 bases and J dropped 1; count of bases not matched to a gene: 7.

This clonotype has at least ten counts. V and J are TRBV18 and TRBJ2-4, with D maybe TRBD1 (5 bases). CDR3 length equals 15 residues. Germline V gene sequence: CDR1 KGHSH, CDR2 LQKENI. The V gene lost 5 bases and the J gene lost 1 base, with 12 bases spanning the gap. Here the CDR3 reads CASSGENRAKNIQYF. Written as DNA, the CDR3 is TGTGCCAGCTCAGGCGAAAACAGGGCCAAAAACATTCAGTACTTC.

The rearrangement joins TRBV6-2 or TRBV6-3 to TRBJ1-5; D not certain. V was shortened by 8 bases and J by 5 bases, with 31 bases between the two germline ends. Germline CDR1 and CDR2: MNHEY and SVGEGT. The CDR3 consists of 19 residues. The DNA of the CDR3 is TGTGCCAGCGGTTCCCATTCTCCGGGCCAGCACTGGAGTGATCAGCCCCAGCATTTT. This codes for CASGSHSPGQHWSDQPQHF.

The chain uses TRBV24-1 and TRBJ2-3, with D maybe TRBD2 (6 bases). The CDR3 runs to 17 residues. The germline V and J ends were trimmed by 0 bases and 1 base, with 13 bases remaining between them. The germline CDR1 and CDR2 sequences are KGHDR and SFDVKD. Here the CDR3 DNA reads TGTGCCACCAGTGATTTGCAAATGGGACTCCGCACAGATACGCAGTATTTT. This encodes CATSDLQMGLRTDTQYF.